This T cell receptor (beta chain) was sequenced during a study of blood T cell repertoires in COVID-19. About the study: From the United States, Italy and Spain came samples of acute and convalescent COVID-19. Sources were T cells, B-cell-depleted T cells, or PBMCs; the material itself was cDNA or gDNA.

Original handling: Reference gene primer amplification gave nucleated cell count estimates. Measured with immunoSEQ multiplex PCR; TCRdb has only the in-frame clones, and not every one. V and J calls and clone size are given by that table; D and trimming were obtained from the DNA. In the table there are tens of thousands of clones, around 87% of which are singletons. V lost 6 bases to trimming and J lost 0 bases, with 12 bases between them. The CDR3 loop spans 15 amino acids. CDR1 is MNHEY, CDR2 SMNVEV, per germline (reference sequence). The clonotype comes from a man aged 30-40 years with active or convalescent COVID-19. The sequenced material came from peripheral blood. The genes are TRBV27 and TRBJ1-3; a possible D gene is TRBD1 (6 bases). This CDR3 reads CASRAGAISGNTIYF. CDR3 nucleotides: TGTGCCAGCAGAGCAGGGGCCATCTCTGGAAACACCATATATTTT.